Listed below are T cell receptor beta chains from one sample, sequenced in a study of blood T cell repertoires in COVID-19. The method was immunoSEQ multiplex PCR; TCRdb's version includes in-frame clones alone and lacks a portion of them. The data show 60,000 to 75,000 clones, over 60% seen once. Sequencing was done on a sample of peripheral blood. These receptor sequences come from a woman between 45 and 60 years old with active or convalescent COVID-19. Each CDR3 is given with its conserved first and last residue.

V: TRBV19; J: TRBJ1-6; length: 14; CDR3: CASSIAGVDSPLHF
V: TRBV24-1; J: TRBJ2-3; length: 14; CDR3: CATSDQKSLDTQYF
V: TRBV30; J: TRBJ1-6; length: 15; CDR3: CAWSVGGGGHSPLHF
V: TRBV7-2; J: TRBJ1-2; length: 14; CDR3: CASSPAGPGVSYTF
V: TRBV6-5; J: TRBJ1-2; length: 15; CDR3: CASSPNQGSLGGYTF
V: TRBV6-2/TRBV6-3; J: TRBJ2-3; length: 17; CDR3: CASSRGTSGRRRDTQYF
V: TRBV5-1; J: TRBJ1-1; length: 14; CDR3: CASSLNRQYTEAFF
V: TRBV19; J: TRBJ2-6; length: 15; CDR3: CASSLGASGANVLTF
V: TRBV5-4; J: TRBJ2-5; length: 13; CDR3: CASSRTREETQYF
V: TRBV7-8; J: TRBJ2-5; length: 16; CDR3: CASSSKGGATQETQYF
V: TRBV7-6; J: TRBJ1-1; length: 15; CDR3: CASSPRGIQDTEAFF
V: TRBV14; J: TRBJ2-1; length: 15; CDR3: CASSQGTGGYNEQFF
V: TRBV27; J: TRBJ2-3; length: 15; CDR3: CASSYRDGGTDTQYF
V: TRBV12-3/TRBV12-4; J: TRBJ2-7; length: 13; CDR3: CASRGAGTGEQYF
V: TRBV2; J: TRBJ2-7; length: 12; CDR3: CAMSDRIDEQYF
V: TRBV7-9; J: TRBJ2-3; length: 18; CDR3: CASSHQWAGVAPADTQYF
V: TRBV6-5; J: TRBJ2-2; length: 13; CDR3: CASSRSAAGELFF
V: TRBV2; J: TRBJ2-7; length: 13; CDR3: CASSEVTGGEQYF
V: TRBV12-3/TRBV12-4; J: TRBJ1-2; length: 13; CDR3: CASSLTPNYGYTF
V: TRBV30; J: TRBJ1-3; length: 16; CDR3: CAWSVRTGAAGNTIYF
V: TRBV4-3; J: TRBJ2-2; length: 16; CDR3: CASSPSGQVNTGELFF
V: TRBV19; J: TRBJ2-3; length: 14; CDR3: CASNLGLVTDTQYF
V: TRBV19; J: TRBJ2-6; length: 15; CDR3: CASSTRGAGANVLTF
V: TRBV10-3; J: TRBJ2-1; length: 15; CDR3: CATGPLLADNNEQFF
V: TRBV2; J: TRBJ2-7; length: 15; CDR3: CASSVDRGSSYEQYF
V: TRBV4-1; J: TRBJ2-5; length: 14; CDR3: CASSQGLREETQYF
V: TRBV30; J: TRBJ2-7; length: 15; CDR3: CAWSRGDRDFYEQYF
V: TRBV24-1; J: TRBJ2-7; length: 11; CDR3: CATSAGYEQYF
V: TRBV5-1; J: TRBJ2-1; length: 17; CDR3: CASSLSSGREFYNEQFF
V: TRBV6-5; J: TRBJ1-2; length: 15; CDR3: CASSSRRTTNYGYTF
V: TRBV18; J: TRBJ1-4; length: 15; CDR3: CASSPNAGGDEKLFF
V: TRBV25-1; J: TRBJ2-1; length: 15; CDR3: CASSEKKARSDEQFF
V: TRBV2; J: TRBJ2-2; length: 16; CDR3: CASSVEGNANTGELFF
V: TRBV12-3/TRBV12-4; J: TRBJ2-7; length: 13; CDR3: CASSFKRSYEQYF
V: TRBV3-1/TRBV3-2; J: TRBJ1-5; length: 16; CDR3: CASSQEEGGPNQPQHF
V: TRBV30; J: TRBJ1-6; length: 14; CDR3: CAWSGLQGNSPLHF
V: TRBV2; J: TRBJ2-3; length: 16; CDR3: CASSEGLAGGTDTQYF
V: TRBV5-1; J: TRBJ2-3; length: 15; CDR3: CASSLLTSGTDTQYF
V: TRBV10-3; J: TRBJ2-7; length: 13; CDR3: CAVTPGGAYEQYF
V: TRBV7-9; J: TRBJ1-1; length: 15; CDR3: CASSLPGIGVTEAFF
V: TRBV6-5; J: TRBJ2-7; length: 14; CDR3: CASSAGTTHYEQYF
V: TRBV18; J: TRBJ1-3; length: 13; CDR3: CASSPGGGNTIYF
V: TRBV9; J: TRBJ2-7; length: 15; CDR3: CASSVGATGIYEQYF
V: TRBV5-1; J: TRBJ2-3; length: 14; CDR3: CASSLTPPPDTQYF
V: TRBV24-1; J: TRBJ1-1; length: 13; CDR3: CATSDLGGTRAFF
V: TRBV5-1; J: TRBJ2-7; length: 17; CDR3: CASSLAPGTSGRYEQYF
V: TRBV19; J: TRBJ1-5; length: 18; CDR3: CATQREVGGAWSNQPQHF
V: TRBV28; J: TRBJ1-2; length: 14; CDR3: CASSSLRMGYGYTF
V: TRBV11-2; J: TRBJ1-6; length: 15; CDR3: CASSLVRGYNSPLHF
V: TRBV7-6; J: TRBJ2-1; length: 13; CDR3: CASSLVRSDEQFF
V: TRBV7-9; J: TRBJ2-1; length: 16; CDR3: CASSFSGGGSYNEQFF
V: TRBV27; J: TRBJ2-7; length: 13; CDR3: CATRDRGLYEQYF
V: TRBV24-1; J: TRBJ2-4; length: 13; CDR3: CATSDIAKNIQYF